What follows are 31 T cell receptor beta chains derived from one specimen sequenced in a study of control samples from healthy donors and cancer patients. Here immunoSEQ multiplex PCR was the method, and the copy in TCRdb shows in-frame clones only, minus some. The sample contains about 170,000 clones, around nine tenths of which appear only once. Sequenced sample: blood. The receptors were sampled from a man aged 30-40 years in good health.

The J gene is TRBJ2-3, the V gene TRBV3-1 (or the pseudogene TRBV3-2); a possible D gene is TRBD2 (6 bases). CDR1 is LGHDT and CDR2 is YNNKEL in the germline V gene (reference sequence). The V end lost 0 bases, the J end lost 1 base, and 14 bases lay between the germline ends. This CDR3 is 17 amino acids long. As DNA, the CDR3 is TGTGCCAGCAGCCAAGATTCTGGAGGGTCGGGCACAGATACGCAGTATTTT. It translates to CASSQDSGGSGTDTQYF.

The rearrangement joins TRBV25-1 to TRBJ1-1, with a possible D match to TRBD1 (5 bases). Trimming left V 6 bases short and J 1 base short, with 9 bases between. Germline loops: CDR1 MGHDK, CDR2 SYGVNS. The CDR3 sequence is 13 residues long. The CDR3 here is CASREGRNTEAFF. The DNA of the CDR3 is TGTGCCAGCAGGGAGGGGAGGAACACTGAAGCTTTCTTT.

The CDR3 nucleotides read TGTGCCAGCAACTACCTTTACACGAACACTGAAGCTTTCTTT. Its translation is CASNYLYTNTEAFF. The chain is built from TRBV27 and TRBJ1-1; no clear D. Trimming left V 7 bases short and J 1 base short, with 13 bases between. CDR1 is MNHEY, CDR2 SMNVEV, per germline (reference sequence). The CDR3 loop spans 14 amino acids.

The J gene is TRBJ2-5, the V gene TRBV7-9, with a possible D match to TRBD1 (5 bases). CDR1 is SEHNR, CDR2 FQNEAQ, per germline (reference sequence). This CDR3 region has 14 residues. V lost 4 bases, J lost 5 bases, and 14 bases lay in between. The CDR3: CASSWVKSGETQYF. The CDR3 region has the DNA TGTGCCAGCAGCTGGGTTAAGTCAGGGGAGACCCAGTACTTC.

V gene TRBV14 combines with J gene TRBJ2-7; D gene uncertain. This CDR3 comprises 13 residues. The ends were cut back, 1 base at V and 2 bases at J, with 6 bases in the middle. Germline V gene data show CDR1 as SGHDN and CDR2 as FVKESK. This chain's CDR3 is CASSQVRAYEQYF. The DNA for the CDR3 is TGTGCCAGCAGCCAAGTTAGGGCCTACGAGCAGTACTTC.

The chain has TRBV19 and TRBJ2-1; a possible D gene is TRBD1 (5 bases). The CDR3 is 15 amino acids. In germline, CDR1 is LNHDA, CDR2 SQIVND (reference sequence). V shed 1 base and J shed 4 bases, with 11 bases lying between them. The CDR3 DNA sequence: TGTGCCAGTAGTATAGTCAGGGCCACTTACAATGAGCAGTTCTTC. Amino acids: CASSIVRATYNEQFF.

The V call is TRBV24-1, the J call TRBJ1-5; D is ambiguous. This CDR3 has 13 amino acids. V was pared by 6 bases and J by 3 bases, with 8 bases between. Germline assignment: CDR1 KGHDR and CDR2 SFDVKD. The CDR3 DNA reads as TGTGCCACCAGTTACAGATACAATCAGCCCCAGCATTTT. This gives the protein CATSYRYNQPQHF.

This sequence joins TRBV9 and TRBJ1-4; D may be TRBD1 (5 bases). The V gene's germline CDR1 is SGDLS and CDR2 YYNGEE. Trimming shortened V by 0 bases and J by 4 bases, and 7 bases separated the two germline ends. The CDR3 totals 14 residues. As DNA, the CDR3 is TGTGCCAGCAGCGTAGGGGGGATTAATGAAAAACTGTTTTTT. This translates into CASSVGGINEKLFF.

For the CDR3, the DNA is TGTGCCAGTAGTATAGCGGGGTCCAATCAGCCCCAGCATTTT. Protein: CASSIAGSNQPQHF. The chain uses TRBV19 and TRBJ1-5; D unresolved. The germline gives CDR1 LNHDA, CDR2 SQIVND (reference sequence). The length of the CDR3 is 14 residues. The V gene lost 1 base and the J gene lost 3 bases, with 7 bases spanning the gap.

J is TRBJ1-6 and V is TRBV14; D gene unclear. The CDR3 totals 15 residues. V was pared by 1 base and J by 8 bases, with 12 bases between. The germline V gene has CDR1 SGHDN and CDR2 FVKESK. As DNA, the CDR3 is TGTGCCAGCAGCCAAGGGGAGGGAGCCTATTCACCCCTCCACTTT. It is translated as CASSQGEGAYSPLHF.

This chain uses TRBV4-2 with TRBJ1-2; D not certain. CDR1 and CDR2 from the germline V gene are LGHNA and YNFKEQ. Trimming removed 3 bases at V and 6 bases at J, with 11 bases between. The CDR3 runs to 13 residues. The CDR3 loop reads CASSQENMDGYTF. For the CDR3, the DNA is TGTGCCAGCAGCCAGGAAAATATGGATGGCTACACCTTC.

The sample holds one count of this clone. The chain uses TRBV18 and TRBJ1-2; no reliable D call. Germline V lookup: CDR1 KGHSH, CDR2 LQKENI. Trimming left V 2 bases short and J 7 bases short, with 11 bases between. The length of the CDR3 is 13 residues. The CDR3 is CASSPITGSGYTF. Here the CDR3 DNA reads TGTGCCAGCTCACCAATAACGGGGAGTGGCTACACCTTC.

Worth noting for this clone: In the same sample, other DNA sequences code for this CDR3. V is TRBV28 and J is TRBJ1-1; D call uncertain. V was clipped by 5 bases and J by 0 bases, with 4 bases between them. From germline, CDR1 is MDHEN and CDR2 SYDVKM. The CDR3 length is 12 residues. The CDR3 reads CASSLLNTEAFF. The CDR3 coding sequence is TGTGCCAGCAGTCTCCTGAACACTGAAGCTTTCTTT. Combining the CDR3 with reference TRBV28 and TRBJ1-1 gives the whole variable domain DVKVTQSSRYLVKRTGEKVFLECVQDMDHENMFWYRQDPGLGLRLIYFSYDVKMKEKGDIPEGYSVSREKKERFSLILESASTNQTSMYLCASSLLNTEAFFGQGTRLTVV.

This rearrangement joins TRBV14 to TRBJ2-3; D uncertain. The germline gives CDR1 SGHDN, CDR2 FVKESK. The V end lost 4 bases, the J end lost 4 bases, and 3 bases lay between the germline ends. This CDR3 is built from 11 residues. In DNA form, the CDR3 reads TGTGCCAGCAGCCTCTCAGATACGCAGTATTTT. Amino acids: CASSLSDTQYF.

The rearrangement links TRBV4-3 to TRBJ2-3; D might be TRBD1 (6 bases). The CDR3 loop spans 13 amino acids. The germline CDR1 and CDR2 sequences are LGHNA and YSLEER. The V end was cut by 4 bases, the J end by 5 bases, with 10 bases between. CDR3: CASSLLQGDTQYF. In DNA form, the CDR3 reads TGCGCCAGCAGCCTTTTACAGGGAGATACGCAGTATTTT.

This chain joins TRBV7-9 and TRBJ1-1; D gene unclear. There are 13 residues in the CDR3. V was clipped by 6 bases and J by 0 bases, with 8 bases between them. Germline V CDR1 and CDR2: SEHNR, FQNEAQ (reference sequence). The CDR3 nucleotides are TGTGCCAGCAGAATTACAATGAACACTGAAGCTTTCTTT. Translation gives CASRITMNTEAFF. Complete variable domain (other parts from reference TRBV7-9 and TRBJ1-1): DTGVSQNPRHKITKRGQNVTFRCDPISEHNRLYWYRQTLGQGPEFLTYFQNEAQLEKSRLLSDRFSAERPKGSFSTLEIQRTEQGDSAMYLCASRITMNTEAFFGQGTRLTVV.

The chain recombines TRBV2 with TRBJ1-2; 7 positions match TRBD1. Germline CDR1 is SNHLY and CDR2 is FYNNEI. V shed 5 bases, J shed 2 bases, and the junction held 5 bases outside the gene matches. The CDR3 is 14 residues long. The CDR3 nucleotides read TGTGCCAGCAGTCAGACAGGGATGAACTATGGCTACACCTTC. Protein product: CASSQTGMNYGYTF.

This clone was seen just once. In DNA form, the CDR3 reads TGTGCCAGCAGTTCGACTATCCCCGGGGGCACAGATACGCAGTATTTT. It specifies CASSSTIPGGTDTQYF. The genes are TRBV27 and TRBJ2-3; tentatively, D is TRBD2 (5 bases). This CDR3 has 16 residues. Trimming pared 4 bases from V and 1 base from J, leaving 15 bases between. The germline CDR1 and CDR2 sequences are MNHEY and SMNVEV (reference sequence).

This chain connects TRBV7-2 to TRBJ2-1; 7 bases align to TRBD2. J gave up 5 bases and V 5 bases, and 12 bases lay outside the gene matches. The CDR3 loop spans 16 amino acids. The germline CDR1 and CDR2 sequences are SGHTA and FQGNSA. As DNA, the CDR3 is TGTGCCAGCAGCACCCGGGACTACCGGGGACACAATGAGCAGTTCTTC. It translates to CASSTRDYRGHNEQFF.

There are a few counts of this clone. V is TRBV5-1 and J is TRBJ2-7; TRBD1 might be the D (5 bases). This CDR3 is built from 14 residues. Trimming left V 0 bases short and J 3 bases short, with 10 bases between. Germline lookup yields CDR1 SGHRS and CDR2 YFSETQ. The CDR3 DNA follows: TGCGCCAGCAGCTTGGAAGGGGCCAACTACGAGCAGTACTTC. It specifies CASSLEGANYEQYF.

The V gene is TRBV6-5, the J gene TRBJ1-1; D is ambiguous. Looked up from germline, CDR1 is MNHEY and CDR2 is SVGAGI. V was pared by 6 bases and J by 7 bases, with 18 bases between. CDR3 length equals 14 residues. For the CDR3, the DNA is TGTGCCAGCAGCCCCGGACTGAATAGTATTGAAGCTTTCTTT. It is translated as CASSPGLNSIEAFF.

This chain joins TRBV5-4 and TRBJ1-2; unclear D gene. The ends were cut back, 3 bases at V and 2 bases at J, with 8 bases in the middle. The CDR3 loop spans 13 amino acids. Germline V CDR1 and CDR2: SGHNT, YYREEE (reference sequence). The CDR3 here is CASSSKANYGYTF. In DNA form, the CDR3 reads TGTGCCAGCAGCTCCAAAGCCAACTATGGCTACACCTTC.

The chain is built from TRBV13 and TRBJ1-6, with a possible D match to TRBD1 (6 bases). This CDR3 contains 15 residues. Germline-derived CDR1 and CDR2 are PRHDT and FYEKMQ (reference sequence). Trimming removed 3 bases from V and 3 bases from J, with 9 bases in between. The CDR3 nucleotides read TGTGCCAGCAGCTTCAGGGGATACTATAATTCACCCCTCCACTTT. Translation: CASSFRGYYNSPLHF.

The chain couples TRBV4-3 to TRBJ1-2, with no clear D. CDR1 is LGHNA, CDR2 YSLEER, per germline. This CDR3 is built from 12 residues. Trimming took 6 bases from V and 2 from J, leaving 7 bases between them. CDR3 nucleotides: TGCGCCAGCAGAGGATCCAACTATGGCTACACCTTC. The encoded protein is CASRGSNYGYTF.

This clone was observed once. The chain employs TRBV5-5 and TRBJ1-2; TRBD1 aligns across 8 bases. The CDR3 is made up of 13 amino acids. Germline CDR1 reads SGHKS; CDR2 reads YYEKEE (reference sequence). Trimming cost V 8 bases and J 6 bases; bases outside gene matches: 9. CDR3 sequence reads: CASWTGTFDGYTF. DNA for the CDR3: TGTGCCAGTTGGACAGGGACTTTTGATGGCTACACCTTC.

This chain's CDR3 is CASSHGVKFSGNTIYF. The CDR3, as DNA: TGTGCCAGCAGCCACGGGGTGAAGTTCTCTGGAAACACCATATATTTT. The chain uses TRBV11-2 and TRBJ1-3, with D uncertain. The length of the CDR3 is 16 residues. Germline CDR1 reads SGHAT; CDR2 reads FQNNGV. The V end lost 5 bases, the J end lost 0 bases, and 14 bases lay between the germline ends.

The chain links TRBV18 to TRBJ1-6; 9 positions match TRBD1. V shed 3 bases, J shed 10 bases, and the junction held 13 bases outside the gene matches. This CDR3 spans 17 amino acids. The V gene's germline CDR1 is KGHSH and CDR2 LQKENI. DNA for the CDR3: TGTGCCAGCTCACCTAATCTTGGCCGGGACAGGGACTCACCCCTCCACTTT. It translates to CASSPNLGRDRDSPLHF.

This chain joins TRBV13 and TRBJ1-3; D is unclear. V was clipped by 2 bases and J by 0 bases, with 5 bases between them. CDR3 length: 14 residues. Germline values: CDR1 PRHDT, CDR2 FYEKMQ (reference sequence). In DNA, the CDR3 is TGTGCCAGCAGCTTACCGGGCTCTGGAAACACCATATATTTT. This codes for CASSLPGSGNTIYF.

The chain combines TRBV3-1 (or the pseudogene TRBV3-2) with TRBJ2-1, with TRBD1 identical over 7 bases. CDR1 and CDR2 (germline): LGHDT, YNNKEL (reference sequence). CDR3 length: 17 amino acids. With V trimmed by 2 bases and J by 1 base, 8 bases remained unmatched. This CDR3 is CASSQRGRVVSYNEQFF. The CDR3 DNA reads TGTGCCAGCAGCCAAAGGGGGCGGGTTGTATCCTACAATGAGCAGTTCTTC.

The rearrangement uses TRBV4-1 and TRBJ1-1; D unclear. This CDR3 is 13 amino acids long. V lost 0 bases and J 3 bases, leaving 5 bases between the germline ends. Germline V gene lookup returns CDR1 MGHRA and CDR2 YSYEKL. CDR3 sequence reads: CASSQDSHTEAFF. As DNA, the CDR3 is TGCGCCAGCAGCCAAGATAGCCACACTGAAGCTTTCTTT.

The genes are TRBV7-2 and TRBJ2-5; D possibly matches TRBD1 or TRBD2 (6 bases each). Germline V gene sequence: CDR1 SGHTA, CDR2 FQGNSA. Trimming left V 4 bases short and J 5 bases short, with 14 bases between. The CDR3 covers 14 residues. The CDR3 reads CASSSSGARETQYF. As DNA, the CDR3 is TGTGCCAGCAGCTCCTCGGGGGCCCGGGAGACCCAGTACTTC.